Presented here are 18 T cell receptor beta chains from one specimen sequenced in a study of T cell responses to AZD1222 COVID-19 vaccine. Clones were sequenced by immunoSEQ multiplex PCR, and TCRdb holds only the in-frame ones, with some missing. The sample lists 90,000 to 120,000 clones, roughly nine tenths occurring once. The sample consisted of peripheral blood, taken on day 0 of AZD1222 vaccination. The receptors shown here come from an adult in good health.

The chain combines TRBV9 with TRBJ1-4; maybe TRBD1 (5 bases). The germline CDR1 and CDR2 sequences are SGDLS and YYNGEE. Trimming took 4 bases from V and 8 from J, leaving 18 bases between them. This CDR3 region has 15 residues. The CDR3 bases are TGTGCCAGCAGCCCGGGGCGGCAAGGCGACGAAAAACTGTTTTTT. Amino acid sequence: CASSPGRQGDEKLFF.

This clone was seen many times. V usage is TRBV10-1 and J usage is TRBJ2-1, with D possibly matching TRBD1 (6 bases). The CDR3 consists of 15 residues. CDR1 WNHNN and CDR2 SYGVQD come from the germline V gene (reference sequence). The ends were cut back, 4 bases at V and 0 bases at J, with 10 bases in the middle. The chain's CDR3 is CASSGNRVSYNEQFF. The CDR3 DNA is TGCGCCAGCAGTGGAAACAGGGTCTCCTACAATGAGCAGTTCTTC.

The CDR3 DNA reads as TGTGCCAGCAGTCCAGCAGGGTTCTCGAACACCGGGGAGCTGTTTTTT. This encodes CASSPAGFSNTGELFF. The rearrangement joins TRBV28 to TRBJ2-2, with D perhaps TRBD1 (5 bases). The V gene lost 5 bases and the J gene lost 0 bases, with 13 bases spanning the gap. The CDR3 has 16 amino acids. Germline CDR1 reads MDHEN; CDR2 reads SYDVKM. Looking up the rest from reference TRBV28 and TRBJ2-2 gives the full variable domain: DVKVTQSSRYLVKRTGEKVFLECVQDMDHENMFWYRQDPGLGLRLIYFSYDVKMKEKGDIPEGYSVSREKKERFSLILESASTNQTSMYLCASSPAGFSNTGELFFGEGSRLTVL.

The CDR3 here is CASRSILENTEAFF. The CDR3 region has the DNA TGTGCCAGCAGGTCGATCTTAGAGAACACTGAAGCTTTCTTT. The V gene is TRBV28, the J gene TRBJ1-1, with no clear D. Germline assignment: CDR1 MDHEN and CDR2 SYDVKM. CDR3 length equals 14 residues. Trimming cost V 6 bases and J 1 base, with 12 bases left between them.

This clone showed up just once. The genes are TRBV5-8 and TRBJ1-1; the match to TRBD1 covers 7 bases. The CDR3 has 17 residues. Germline lookup yields CDR1 SGHTS and CDR2 YDEGEE. V lost 0 bases to trimming and J lost 3 bases; unmatched junction nucleotides: 11. CDR3 residues: CASSLGTGAIFDTEAFF. CDR3 DNA sequence: TGTGCCAGCAGCTTGGGCACAGGGGCAATTTTCGACACTGAAGCTTTCTTT.

The chain recombines TRBV12-3 or TRBV12-4 with TRBJ1-1; possibly TRBD1 for D (5 bases). Trimming took off 2 bases at V and 8 bases at J, with 12 bases between the two ends. The CDR3 is 13 amino acids. The CDR3 loop is CASSLLVRGEAFF. The CDR3 bases are TGTGCCAGCAGTTTATTGGTGAGGGGCGAAGCTTTCTTT.

In this sample, this clone turned up a few times. The V call is TRBV7-6, the J call TRBJ2-7; 7 nucleotides align to TRBD1. J was trimmed by 0 bases and V by 3 bases; bases with no gene match: 5. Germline-derived CDR1 and CDR2 are SGHVS and FNYEAQ. The CDR3 extends over 15 amino acids. The CDR3 DNA is TGTGCCAGCAGCTTGAAGGGGGCCAGCTCCTACGAGCAGTACTTC. It specifies CASSLKGASSYEQYF.

The rearrangement links TRBV7-8 to TRBJ2-2; perhaps D is TRBD1 or TRBD2 (5 bases each). CDR3 length equals 15 residues. Germline assignment: CDR1 SGHVS and CDR2 FQNEAQ. Trimming took off 6 bases at V and 6 bases at J, with 17 bases between the two ends. In DNA, the CDR3 is TGTGCCAGCAGATCCGGGACGGTGGGCGCCGGGGAGCTGTTTTTT. Amino acids: CASRSGTVGAGELFF. The variable domain in full, with the rest retrieved from reference TRBV7-8 and TRBJ2-2, is GAGVSQSPRYKVAKRGQDVALRCDPISGHVSLFWYQQALGQGPEFLTYFQNEAQLDKSGLPSDRFFAERPEGSVSTLKIQRTQQEDSAVYLCASRSGTVGAGELFFGEGSRLTVL.

The sample holds one count of this clone. The chain joins TRBV18 to TRBJ1-1; D is unresolved. The CDR3 runs to 14 residues. Trimming left V 3 bases short and J 2 bases short, with 10 bases between. Germline V gene data show CDR1 as KGHSH and CDR2 as LQKENI. CDR3 DNA: TGTGCCAGCTCACCCCGGGAGGGTAACACTGAAGCTTTCTTT. Amino acids: CASSPREGNTEAFF.

This clone came up once. The chain couples TRBV19 to TRBJ2-1, with TRBD2 matching over 12 bases. V was pared by 5 bases and J by 4 bases, with 9 bases of the junction left unmatched. The CDR3 spans 17 residues. The germline gives CDR1 LNHDA, CDR2 SQIVND (reference sequence). For the CDR3, the DNA is TGTGCCAGTAGTCCCGGGACTAGCGGGCGAATTTACAATGAGCAGTTCTTC. Protein product: CASSPGTSGRIYNEQFF.

The V and J genes are TRBV6-1 and TRBJ1-2; D unclear. There are 14 residues in the CDR3. V gave up 2 bases and J gave up 8 bases, with 15 bases separating them. Germline V gene lookup returns CDR1 MNHNS and CDR2 SASEGT. The CDR3 DNA is TGTGCCAGCAGTGAACCCGAAAGCCGGCGCGGCTACACCTTC. This codes for CASSEPESRRGYTF.

V usage is TRBV6-2 or TRBV6-3 and J usage is TRBJ2-7; no firm D call. Germline V gene sequence: CDR1 MNHEY, CDR2 SVGEGT. The V gene lost 6 bases and the J gene lost 2 bases, with 14 bases spanning the gap. The CDR3 is 14 amino acids. CDR3 sequence (DNA): TGTGCCAGCAGACCTTGGTACTCCGCCTACGAGCAGTACTTC. Protein sequence: CASRPWYSAYEQYF.

The CDR3 is CASSRGTHTGELFF. The CDR3 DNA is TGTGCCAGCAGCCGAGGGACCCACACCGGGGAGCTGTTTTTT. The rearrangement links TRBV7-6 to TRBJ2-2; D is tentatively TRBD1 or TRBD2 (5 bases each). V was shortened by 5 bases and J by 3 bases, with 10 bases between the two germline ends. The length of the CDR3 is 14 residues. CDR1 is SGHVS and CDR2 is FNYEAQ in the germline V gene.

This clone was counted a single time. The rearrangement uses TRBV10-1 and TRBJ1-3; 7 bases agree with TRBD1. Looked up from germline, CDR1 is WNHNN and CDR2 is SYGVQD (reference sequence). The CDR3 runs 17 residues. V shed 6 bases and J 3 bases; nucleotides not matched to a gene: 14. In DNA, the CDR3 is TGCGCCAGCAGGGCGACCGGGACAGAGAAAGATGGAAACACCATATATTTT. Encoded protein: CASRATGTEKDGNTIYF.

The chain combines TRBV20-1 with TRBJ1-5; D gene unclear. Per germline, CDR1 DFQATT and CDR2 SNEGSKA (reference sequence). The CDR3 consists of 11 residues. V lost 3 bases and J lost 3, with 3 bases in between. CDR3 in amino acids: CSARNNQPQHF. The CDR3 bases are TGCAGTGCTAGGAACAATCAGCCCCAGCATTTT.

The chain has TRBV10-2 and TRBJ1-2; 10 bases are a match to TRBD1. This CDR3 is built from 15 residues. The germline V gene encodes CDR1 WSHSY and CDR2 SAAADI. The J segment lost 13 bases and the V segment lost 2 bases, leaving 13 bases of the junction unmatched. The CDR3 loop reads CASSETGTGVSLGTF. The CDR3 DNA reads TGCGCCAGCAGTGAGACCGGGACAGGGGTATCTTTAGGCACCTTC.

The V call is TRBV24-1, the J call TRBJ2-2, with 11 bases matching TRBD1. The J segment lost 6 bases and the V segment lost 2 bases, leaving 4 bases of the junction unmatched. Germline assignment: CDR1 KGHDR and CDR2 SFDVKD. The CDR3 contains 16 residues. The CDR3 is CATSDWGQGGAGELFF. In DNA form, the CDR3 reads TGTGCCACCAGTGATTGGGGACAGGGGGGAGCCGGGGAGCTGTTTTTT.

V is TRBV12-3 or TRBV12-4 and J is TRBJ2-1; 7 positions match TRBD2. The V gene end was trimmed by 4 bases and the J gene end by 15 bases; junction bases not matched to a gene: 9. This CDR3 comprises 12 residues. This CDR3 is CASSSAGLSAFF. The CDR3 region has the DNA TGTGCCAGCAGTTCCGCGGGACTATCGGCGTTCTTC.